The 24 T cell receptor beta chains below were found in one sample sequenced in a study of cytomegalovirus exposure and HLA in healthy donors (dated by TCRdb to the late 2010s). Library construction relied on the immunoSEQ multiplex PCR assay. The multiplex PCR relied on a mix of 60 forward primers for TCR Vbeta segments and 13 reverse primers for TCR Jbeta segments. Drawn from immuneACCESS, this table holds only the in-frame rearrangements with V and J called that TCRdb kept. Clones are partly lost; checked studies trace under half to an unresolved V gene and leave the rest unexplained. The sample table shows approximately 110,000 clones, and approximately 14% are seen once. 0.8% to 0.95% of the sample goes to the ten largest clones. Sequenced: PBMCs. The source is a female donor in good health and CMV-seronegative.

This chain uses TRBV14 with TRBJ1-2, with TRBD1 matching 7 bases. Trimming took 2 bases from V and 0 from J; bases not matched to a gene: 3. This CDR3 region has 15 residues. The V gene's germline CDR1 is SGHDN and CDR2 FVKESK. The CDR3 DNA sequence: TGTGCCAGCAGCCAATACAGGGGCGCTAACTATGGCTACACCTTC. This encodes CASSQYRGANYGYTF.

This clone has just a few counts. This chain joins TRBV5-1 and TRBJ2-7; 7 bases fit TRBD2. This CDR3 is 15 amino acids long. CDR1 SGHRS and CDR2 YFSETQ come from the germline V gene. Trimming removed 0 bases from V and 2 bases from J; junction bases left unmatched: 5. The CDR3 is CASSLGGEGPYEQYF. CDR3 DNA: TGCGCCAGCAGCTTGGGGGGGGAGGGTCCCTACGAGCAGTACTTC.

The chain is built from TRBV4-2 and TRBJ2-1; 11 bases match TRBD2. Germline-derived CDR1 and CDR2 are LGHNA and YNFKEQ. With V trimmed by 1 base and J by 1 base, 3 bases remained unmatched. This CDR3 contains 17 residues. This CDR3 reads CASSQGLAGGSYNEQFF. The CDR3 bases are TGTGCCAGCAGCCAAGGCCTAGCGGGAGGTTCCTACAATGAGCAGTTCTTC.

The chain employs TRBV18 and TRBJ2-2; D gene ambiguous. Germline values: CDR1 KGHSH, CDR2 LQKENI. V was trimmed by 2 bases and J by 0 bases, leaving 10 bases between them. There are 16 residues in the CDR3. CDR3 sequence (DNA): TGTGCCAGCTCACCAGGCTTCCAGGCGAACACCGGGGAGCTGTTTTTT. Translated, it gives CASSPGFQANTGELFF.

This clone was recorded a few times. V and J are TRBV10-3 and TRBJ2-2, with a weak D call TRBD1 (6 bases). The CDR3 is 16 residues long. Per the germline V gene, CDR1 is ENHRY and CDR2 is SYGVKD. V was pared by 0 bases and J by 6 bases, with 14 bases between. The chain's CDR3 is CAISESSSGAAGELFF. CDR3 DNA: TGTGCCATCAGTGAGTCGAGTTCAGGGGCGGCCGGGGAGCTGTTTTTT.

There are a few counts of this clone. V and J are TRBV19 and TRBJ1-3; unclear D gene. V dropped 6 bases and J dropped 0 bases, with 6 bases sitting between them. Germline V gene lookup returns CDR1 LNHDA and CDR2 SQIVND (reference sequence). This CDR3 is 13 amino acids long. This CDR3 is CASRADSGNTIYF. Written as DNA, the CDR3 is TGTGCCAGTAGGGCAGACTCTGGAAACACCATATATTTT.

The CDR3 nucleotides are TGCAGCGTGATCTTGCTAGCGGGGGGGCCGGGCACAGATACGCAGTATTTT. This sequence encodes CSVILLAGGPGTDTQYF. This chain connects TRBV29-1 to TRBJ2-3, with TRBD2 identical over 12 bases. The CDR3 has 17 amino acids. V dropped 6 bases and J dropped 1; count of bases not matched to a gene: 11. Germline loops: CDR1 SQVTM, CDR2 ANQGSEA.

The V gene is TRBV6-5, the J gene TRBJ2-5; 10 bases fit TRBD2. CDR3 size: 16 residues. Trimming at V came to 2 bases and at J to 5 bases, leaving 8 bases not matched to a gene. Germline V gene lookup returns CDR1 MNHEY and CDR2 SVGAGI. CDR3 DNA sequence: TGTGCCAGCAGTTACGGGCTAGCGGGGGCTCGGGAGACCCAGTACTTC. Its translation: CASSYGLAGARETQYF.

CDR3 DNA sequence: TGTGCCAGCAGCCTCACCGGGACAGGGGTCCCCGATACGCAGTATTTT. Its translation is CASSLTGTGVPDTQYF. The chain carries TRBV14 and TRBJ2-3, with TRBD1 matching over 10 bases. This CDR3 has 16 residues. The V gene end was trimmed by 4 bases and the J gene end by 6 bases; junction bases not matched to a gene: 10. Germline V gene data show CDR1 as SGHDN and CDR2 as FVKESK.

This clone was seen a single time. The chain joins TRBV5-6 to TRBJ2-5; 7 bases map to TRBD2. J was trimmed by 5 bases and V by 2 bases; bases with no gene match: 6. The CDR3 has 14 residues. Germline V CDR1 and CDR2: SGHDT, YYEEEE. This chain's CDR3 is CASSFSRGGETQYF. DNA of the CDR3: TGTGCCAGCAGCTTTTCGCGGGGAGGGGAGACCCAGTACTTC.

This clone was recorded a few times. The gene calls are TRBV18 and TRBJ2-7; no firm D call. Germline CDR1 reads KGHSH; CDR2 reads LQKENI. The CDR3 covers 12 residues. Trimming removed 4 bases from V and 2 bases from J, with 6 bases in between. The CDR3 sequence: CASSHSTYEQYF. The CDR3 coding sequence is TGTGCCAGCTCACACAGTACCTACGAGCAGTACTTC.

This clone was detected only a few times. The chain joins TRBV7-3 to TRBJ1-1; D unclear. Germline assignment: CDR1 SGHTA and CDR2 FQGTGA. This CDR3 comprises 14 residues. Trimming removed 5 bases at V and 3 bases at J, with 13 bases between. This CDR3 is CASSQEEGHTEAFF. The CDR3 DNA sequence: TGTGCCAGCAGCCAAGAGGAGGGTCACACTGAAGCTTTCTTT.

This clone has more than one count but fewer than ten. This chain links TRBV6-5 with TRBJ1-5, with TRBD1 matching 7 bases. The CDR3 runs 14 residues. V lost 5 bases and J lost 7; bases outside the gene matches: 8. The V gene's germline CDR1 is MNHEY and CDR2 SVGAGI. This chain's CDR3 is CASSTGSGGQPQHF. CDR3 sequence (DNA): TGTGCCAGCAGTACAGGATCAGGGGGACAGCCCCAGCATTTT.

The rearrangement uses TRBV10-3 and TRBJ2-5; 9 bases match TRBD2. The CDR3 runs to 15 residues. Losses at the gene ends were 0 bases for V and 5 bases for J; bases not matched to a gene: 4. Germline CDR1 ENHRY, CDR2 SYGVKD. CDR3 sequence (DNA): TGTGCCATCAGTGAGTCGGCGGGGGGGCACGAGACCCAGTACTTC. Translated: CAISESAGGHETQYF.

DNA of the CDR3: TGCGCCAGCAGTCCGGGACAGGGGGAGGGCTACACCTTC. Protein product: CASSPGQGEGYTF. The chain has TRBV23-1 and TRBJ1-2; the match to TRBD1 covers 11 bases. TRBV23-1 is placed among ORFs of uncertain function. V lost 4 bases to trimming and J lost 8 bases; unmatched junction nucleotides: 3. There are 13 residues in the CDR3.

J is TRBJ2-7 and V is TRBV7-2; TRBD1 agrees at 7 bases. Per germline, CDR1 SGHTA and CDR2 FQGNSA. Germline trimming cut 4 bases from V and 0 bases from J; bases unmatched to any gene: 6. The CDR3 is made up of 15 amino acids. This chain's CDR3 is CASSSFRDSSYEQYF. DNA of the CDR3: TGTGCCAGCAGCTCCTTCCGGGACAGCTCCTACGAGCAGTACTTC.

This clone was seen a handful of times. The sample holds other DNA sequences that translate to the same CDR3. In DNA, the CDR3 is TGTGCCAGCAGTGAAGCGGGAGGCACAGATACGCAGTATTTT. Protein product: CASSEAGGTDTQYF. J is TRBJ2-3 and V is TRBV6-4; 8 positions agree with TRBD2. J gave up 1 base and V 3 bases, and 0 bases lay outside the gene matches. The CDR3 is 14 residues long. Per germline, CDR1 MRHNA and CDR2 SNTAGT.

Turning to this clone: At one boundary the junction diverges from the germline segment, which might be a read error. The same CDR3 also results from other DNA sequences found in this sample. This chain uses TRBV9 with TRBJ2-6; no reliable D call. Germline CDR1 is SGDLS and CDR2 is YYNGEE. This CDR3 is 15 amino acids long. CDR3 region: CASSVPGSGANVLTF. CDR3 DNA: TGCGCCAGCAGCGTGCCGGGCTCTGGGGCCAACGTCCTGACTTTC.

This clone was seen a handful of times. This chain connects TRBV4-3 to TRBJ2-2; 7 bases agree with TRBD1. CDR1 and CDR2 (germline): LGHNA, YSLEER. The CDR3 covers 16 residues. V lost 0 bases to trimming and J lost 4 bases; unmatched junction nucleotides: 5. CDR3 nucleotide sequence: TGCGCCAGCAGCCAAGATAGGGGGCGCGTCACCGGGGAGCTGTTTTTT. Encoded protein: CASSQDRGRVTGELFF.

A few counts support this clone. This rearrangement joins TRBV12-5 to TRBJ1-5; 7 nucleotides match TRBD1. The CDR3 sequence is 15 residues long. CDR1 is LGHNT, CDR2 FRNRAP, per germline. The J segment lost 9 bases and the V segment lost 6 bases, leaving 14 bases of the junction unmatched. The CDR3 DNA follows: TGTGCTAGTGGGAGACAGGGTGGCGCGATTGCGCCCCAGCATTTT. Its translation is CASGRQGGAIAPQHF. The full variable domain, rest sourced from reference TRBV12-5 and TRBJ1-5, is DARVTQTPRHKVTEMGQEVTMRCQPILGHNTVFWYRQTMMQGLELLAYFRNRAPLDDSGMPKDRFSAEMPDATLATLKIQPSEPRDSAVYFCASGRQGGAIAPQHFGDGTRLSIL.

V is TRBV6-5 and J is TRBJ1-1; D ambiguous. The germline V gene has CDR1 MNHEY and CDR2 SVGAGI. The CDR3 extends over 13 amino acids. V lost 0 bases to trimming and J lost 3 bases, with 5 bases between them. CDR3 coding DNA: TGTGCCAGCAGTTACTCATCCTACACTGAAGCTTTCTTT. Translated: CASSYSSYTEAFF.

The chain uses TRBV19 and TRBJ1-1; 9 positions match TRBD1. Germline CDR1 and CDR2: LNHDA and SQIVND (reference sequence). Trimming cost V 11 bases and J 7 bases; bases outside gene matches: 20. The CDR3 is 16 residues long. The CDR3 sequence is CASQAPGYRGPNEAFF. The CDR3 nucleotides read TGTGCCTCCCAAGCCCCTGGTTACAGGGGGCCGAATGAAGCTTTCTTT.

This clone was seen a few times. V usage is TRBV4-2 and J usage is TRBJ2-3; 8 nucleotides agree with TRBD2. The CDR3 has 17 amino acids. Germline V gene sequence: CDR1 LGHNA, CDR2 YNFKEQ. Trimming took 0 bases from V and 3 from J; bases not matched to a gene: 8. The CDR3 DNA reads TGTGCCAGCAGCCAAGAAATCGGGGGGGTTGGTACAGATACGCAGTATTTT. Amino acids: CASSQEIGGVGTDTQYF.

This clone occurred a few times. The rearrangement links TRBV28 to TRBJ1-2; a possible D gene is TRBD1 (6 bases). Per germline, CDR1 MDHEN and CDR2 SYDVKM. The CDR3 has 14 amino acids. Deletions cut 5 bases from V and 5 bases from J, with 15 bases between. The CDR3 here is CASSGGDREYGYTF. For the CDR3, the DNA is TGTGCCAGCAGTGGGGGCGACAGAGAATATGGCTACACCTTC.